This is a list of T cell receptor beta chains from one sample in a study of blood T cell repertoires in COVID-19. The method was immunoSEQ multiplex PCR; TCRdb's version includes in-frame clones alone and lacks a portion of them. In the table there are about 160,000 clones, more than 75% of which are singletons. The sequenced sample was PBMCs or T cells enriched from blood (not recorded which). These receptors all stem from a woman in her forties or fifties who had recovered from COVID-19. CDR3s include the opening cysteine and the closing phenylalanine or tryptophan. D genes are given only for firm matches. The listing skips clone size in some rows; elsewhere it reads once, few, many or a size class.

TRBJ1-1	TRBV19	-	-	TGTGCCAGTAGGGGTCGGGCGACAGGACTTACTGAAGCTTTCTTT	CASRGRATGLTEAFF
TRBJ1-1	TRBV7-2	-	-	TGTGCCAGCAGCTTGCCGGGACACCACACTGAAGCTTTCTTT	CASSLPGHHTEAFF
TRBJ2-7	TRBV7-2	TRBD1	-	TGTGCCAGCAGCCACTCCGGGACAGGGTTCTCCTACGAGCAGTACTTC	CASSHSGTGFSYEQYF
TRBJ2-7	TRBV6-2/TRBV6-3	TRBD1	-	TGTGCCAGCAGTAACCGGGACAGGGGACGCGACGAGCAGTACTTC	CASSNRDRGRDEQYF
TRBJ2-3	TRBV19	-	few	TGTGCCAGTAGTATGGTCGGGTTCACAGATACGCAGTATTTT	CASSMVGFTDTQYF
TRBJ1-3	TRBV3-1/TRBV3-2	TRBD1	once	TGTGCCAGCAGATCTGATCGGGGACAGTTTGTCGAGGGAAACACCATATATTTT	CASRSDRGQFVEGNTIYF
TRBJ1-1	TRBV5-5	-	-	TGTGCCAGCAGCCCGGACTATATGAACACTGAAGCTTTCTTT	CASSPDYMNTEAFF
TRBJ1-6	TRBV19	-	-	TGTGCCAGTAAGGGATGGGGGACACCAAATTCACCCCTCCACTTT	CASKGWGTPNSPLHF
TRBJ1-4	TRBV30	-	-	TGTGCCTGGAGCCCGGGGCAGGGGTGGACTAATGAAAAACTGTTTTTT	CAWSPGQGWTNEKLFF
TRBJ1-6	TRBV4-1	-	-	TGCGCCAGCAGCCCTGAAGTGCGTTCACCCCTCCACTTT	CASSPEVRSPLHF
TRBJ1-4	TRBV7-2	TRBD1	-	TGTGCCAGCAGCCCGACCCGGACAGGGGTAGAAAAACTGTTTTTT	CASSPTRTGVEKLFF
TRBJ2-3	TRBV7-8	-	-	TGTGCCAGCAGTTCCACGTACTCAGATACGCAGTATTTT	CASSSTYSDTQYF
TRBJ2-7	TRBV4-2	TRBD2	-	TGTGCCAGCAGCCCTCGGACTAGCGGGGGGGCCGGTCCCTACGAGCAGTACTTC	CASSPRTSGGAGPYEQYF
TRBJ2-3	TRBV6-5	TRBD1	-	TGTGCCAGTAAGGGACAGAACACAGATACGCAGTATTTT	CASKGQNTDTQYF
TRBJ2-3	TRBV7-3	-	-	TGTGCCAGCAGCCCCGACCCGGGGGATACGCAGTATTTT	CASSPDPGDTQYF
TRBJ2-2	TRBV5-1	-	few	TGCGCCAGCAGCTTGGCCTTAAGGACAGTTAAACAGACCGGGGAGCTGTTTTTT	CASSLALRTVKQTGELFF
TRBJ1-2	TRBV5-6	-	-	TGTGCCAGCAGCTCGACTGGTGGCTACACCTTC	CASSSTGGYTF
TRBJ2-2	TRBV11-3	TRBD1	-	TGTGCCAGCAGCTCGGGACAGGGAGACACCGGGGAGCTGTTTTTT	CASSSGQGDTGELFF
TRBJ2-1	TRBV14	TRBD2	-	TGTGCCAGCAGCCAACCCACCGGACTAGCGGGGGGGAACAATGAGCAGTTCTTC	CASSQPTGLAGGNNEQFF
TRBJ2-1	TRBV19	TRBD2	-	TGTGCCAGTAGTATGACTAGCGGGGGGACGTATGAGCAGTTCTTC	CASSMTSGGTYEQFF
TRBJ2-5	TRBV5-1	TRBD1	-	TGCGCCAGCAGCTTTAGTACGGGACAGGGCCAAGAGACCCAGTACTTC	CASSFSTGQGQETQYF
TRBJ1-2	TRBV6-5	-	-	TGTGCCAGCAGAGATGGACGGGAAACTAACTATGGCTACACCTTC	CASRDGRETNYGYTF
TRBJ1-2	TRBV5-4	TRBD1	once	TGTGCCAGCAGCTTGGGAGGGGGCGTAGGGTACTATGGCTACACCTTC	CASSLGGGVGYYGYTF
TRBJ1-2	TRBV19	TRBD1	once	TGTGCCAGTAGAGGCCGGGACAGGATCGACTATGGCTACACCTTC	CASRGRDRIDYGYTF
TRBJ2-7	TRBV5-1	-	-	TGCGCCAGCAGCTTGGAGCCGGGACACCCTATATACGAGCAGTACTTC	CASSLEPGHPIYEQYF
TRBJ1-1	TRBV6-5	TRBD1	-	TGTGCCAGCAGTTTCCCAGGGGGTGCTAGCACTGAAGCTTTCTTT	CASSFPGGASTEAFF
TRBJ2-7	TRBV5-4	TRBD2	-	TGTGCCAGCAGCTTCCGGGGGGACTACGAGCAGTACTTC	CASSFRGDYEQYF
TRBJ2-1	TRBV19	-	-	TGTGCCAGTAGTATTGGTAGCGAGCAGTTCTTC	CASSIGSEQFF
TRBJ2-7	TRBV7-8	TRBD1	once	TGTGCCAGCAGCTTAGCAGGGATGCGGGACAGGGTCTTC	CASSLAGMRDRVF
TRBJ2-7	TRBV5-6	TRBD1	-	TGTGCCAGCAGCTTGGAGGGACAGGGGAGCAACGAGCAGTACTTC	CASSLEGQGSNEQYF
TRBJ1-4	TRBV27	TRBD1	-	TGTGCCAGCAGTTCCCACAGGGGCGGTGAAAAACTGTTTTTT	CASSSHRGGEKLFF
TRBJ2-1	TRBV9	TRBD2	-	TGTGCCAGCAGCGCCAGCGGGGGTTACAATGAGCAGTTCTTC	CASSASGGYNEQFF
TRBJ2-5	TRBV3-1/TRBV3-2	TRBD2	-	TGTGCCAGCAGCCTGCGGGGGGCTGGTAAAGAGACCCAGTACTTC	CASSLRGAGKETQYF
TRBJ1-1	TRBV19	TRBD1	-	TGTGCCAGTAGTATGGTGGGACAGGGAAACACTGAAGCTTTCTTT	CASSMVGQGNTEAFF
TRBJ2-7	TRBV5-1	-	-	TGCGCCAGCAGCTTTTCGGGACAAACCTACGAGCAGTACTTC	CASSFSGQTYEQYF
TRBJ2-3	TRBV5-1	TRBD2	-	TGCGCCAGCAGCTTGCGTAGCGGGGTCAGCACAGATACGCAGTATTTT	CASSLRSGVSTDTQYF
TRBJ1-1	TRBV12-3/TRBV12-4	TRBD1	-	TGTGCCAGCAAACCCAACAGGGGTACTGAAGCTTTCTTT	CASKPNRGTEAFF
TRBJ2-7	TRBV5-1	-	once	TGCGCCAGCAGCTTGATGCGACAGGAAGGCGAGCAGTACTTC	CASSLMRQEGEQYF
TRBJ2-1	TRBV5-4	TRBD1	-	TGTGCCAGTCGCCCCAGGGGGCGCTACAATGAGCAGTTCTTC	CASRPRGRYNEQFF
TRBJ1-3	TRBV12-5	-	-	TGTGCTAGTGGTTTGGTGGTGGGCCAGGGTGGAAACACCATATATTTT	CASGLVVGQGGNTIYF
TRBJ2-5	TRBV18	TRBD1	-	TGTGCCAGCTCACGCAACCGGGACAGGGGAGAGACCCAGTACTTC	CASSRNRDRGETQYF
TRBJ1-2	TRBV27	-	-	TGTGCCAGCAGTTACCTGACAGGAAACTATGGCTACACCTTC	CASSYLTGNYGYTF
TRBJ2-1	TRBV2	-	-	TGTGCCAGCAGACCAACAGCAGACAATGAGCAGTTCTTC	CASRPTADNEQFF
TRBJ2-5	TRBV18	TRBD2	-	TGTGCCAGCTCAACTAGACTAGCGGGGGATCAAGAGACCCAGTACTTC	CASSTRLAGDQETQYF
TRBJ1-3	TRBV6-4	-	-	TGTGCCAGCAGTGCCCCTGGGAGGGGCACTGGAAACACCATATATTTT	CASSAPGRGTGNTIYF
TRBJ2-2	TRBV3-1/TRBV3-2	-	-	TGTGCCAGCAGTCACAGGAACTCCGGGGAGCTGTTTTTT	CASSHRNSGELFF
TRBJ1-2	TRBV5-4	TRBD1	-	TGTGCCAGCAGCCCGACAGGGGGCCCATCCCGGTATGGCTACACCTTC	CASSPTGGPSRYGYTF
TRBJ2-5	TRBV5-4	TRBD2	-	TGTGCCAGCACCCCTGGCGGGGGGACGCAAGAGACCCAGTACTTC	CASTPGGGTQETQYF
TRBJ2-1	TRBV18	-	-	TGTGCCAGCTCACCACGGGACACGGGTAAGAATGAGCAGTTCTTC	CASSPRDTGKNEQFF